The 4 T cell receptor beta chains below come from one sample, sequenced in a study of blood T cell repertoires in COVID-19. The assay was immunoSEQ multiplex PCR, and TCRdb's table has in-frame clones only and misses some. Among some 220,000 clones listed, 80% were seen once. Sequencing used peripheral blood. Receptor source: a woman aged 70-85 years with acute or convalescent COVID-19.

The chain has TRBV10-3 and TRBJ1-5, with 7 bases that match TRBD1. With 6 bases clipped from V and 0 bases from J, the junction kept 5 bases outside the gene matches. Germline V gene data show CDR1 as ENHRY and CDR2 as SYGVKD. The CDR3 sequence is 15 residues long. The CDR3 DNA follows: TGTGCCATCAGCCAGGGGGAAGGTAGCAATCAGCCCCAGCATTTT. This translates into CAISQGEGSNQPQHF.

The chain couples TRBV18 to TRBJ2-7; 7 bases align to TRBD2. The CDR3 consists of 14 residues. Looked up from germline, CDR1 is KGHSH and CDR2 is LQKENI. J gave up 3 bases and V 2 bases, and 4 bases lay outside the gene matches. The CDR3 loop reads CASSPGGVGYEQYV. CDR3 bases: TGTGCCAGCTCACCAGGGGGGGTCGGCTACGAGCAGTACGTC.

The chain is built from TRBV29-1 and TRBJ1-1, with 7 positions matching TRBD1. Trimming took 7 bases from V and 5 from J; bases not matched to a gene: 7. This CDR3 is built from 12 residues. Germline V gene data show CDR1 as SQVTM and CDR2 as ANQGSEA. The CDR3 DNA reads as TGCAGCGCGGGACAGCTTGATACTGAAGCTTTCTTT. Protein product: CSAGQLDTEAFF.

V usage is TRBV20-1 and J usage is TRBJ1-2; a possible D gene is TRBD1 (5 bases). Per the germline V gene, CDR1 is DFQATT and CDR2 is SNEGSKA (reference sequence). This CDR3 has 13 amino acids. The V gene lost 3 bases and the J gene lost 5 bases, with 13 bases spanning the gap. The DNA for the CDR3 is TGCAGTGCTAGTGAACAGGACCCTTATGGCTACACCTTC. This translates into CSASEQDPYGYTF.